This T cell receptor beta chain was captured by sequencing in a study of blood T cell repertoires in COVID-19. Study summary: Nucleic acid was either cDNA or gDNA, and it came from T cells, B-cell-depleted T cells, or PBMCs.

Here immunoSEQ multiplex PCR was the method, and the copy in TCRdb shows in-frame clones only, minus some. The sample holds a few hundred thousand clones, 84% seen once. The CDR3 runs 13 residues. The V end lost 0 bases, the J end lost 4 bases, and 6 bases lay between the germline ends. Per germline, CDR1 MGHRA and CDR2 YSYEKL. The sequenced sample was peripheral blood. The receptor comes from a human donor in a cohort sampled during active COVID-19. The gene calls are TRBV4-1 and TRBJ1-2; no definite D call. CDR3 in DNA: TGCGCCAGCAGCCAAGACGCAGTCTATGGCTACACCTTC. The encoded protein is CASSQDAVYGYTF.